The 4 T cell receptor beta chains reported below all come from one sample, sequenced in a study of radiation and T cells in renal cell carcinoma. Data came from immunoSEQ multiplex PCR; TCRdb stores just in-frame clones and leaves some out. The sample holds roughly 12,000 clones; roughly a third are singletons and the top ten take 15%. Treatment denoted: 15 Gy SBRT to primary tumor, nephrectomy 4 weeks later. The input for sequencing was tumor tissue, taken from a patient whose treatment included radiotherapy and nephrectomy. These TCRs come from a man in his sixties with renal cell carcinoma.

This clone was counted at least ten times. This chain joins TRBV15 and TRBJ2-3, with 13 positions matching TRBD2. The germline gives CDR1 LNHNV, CDR2 YYDKDF (reference sequence). The CDR3 has 17 amino acids. V was pared by 4 bases and J by 0 bases, with 4 bases of the junction left unmatched. CDR3 amino acids: CATSKKTSGGSTDTQYF. The CDR3 DNA sequence: TGTGCCACCAGCAAAAAGACTAGCGGGGGGAGCACAGATACGCAGTATTTT.

There are a few counts of this clone. In nucleotides, the CDR3 is TGTGCCAGTAGCGCGGGGATAGTTGGGGAGACCCAGTACTTC. Translating it yields CASSAGIVGETQYF. This rearrangement joins TRBV19 to TRBJ2-5, with D perhaps matching TRBD2 (6 bases). CDR1 is LNHDA, CDR2 SQIVND, per germline (reference sequence). The CDR3 spans 14 residues. The ends were cut back, 6 bases at V and 5 bases at J, with 16 bases in the middle.

This chain links TRBV5-1 with TRBJ1-2; 9 bases map to TRBD1. V lost 2 bases, J lost 3 bases, and 5 bases stayed unmatched. Germline V lookup: CDR1 SGHRS, CDR2 YFSETQ. The length of the CDR3 is 15 residues. CDR3 nucleotides: TGCGCCAGCAGCTTACAGGGGGCAGGGGACTATGGCTACACCTTC. Its protein is CASSLQGAGDYGYTF. The whole variable domain, filled in from reference TRBV5-1 and TRBJ1-2, reads KAGVTQTPRYLIKTRGQQVTLSCSPISGHRSVSWYQQTPGQGLQFLFEYFSETQRNKGNFPGRFSGRQFSNSRSEMNVSTLELGDSALYLCASSLQGAGDYGYTFGSGTRLTVV.

This clone was observed a few times. This sequence joins TRBV25-1 and TRBJ1-2; D call uncertain. Trimming cost V 2 bases and J 2 bases, with 9 bases left between them. The length of the CDR3 is 14 residues. CDR1 is MGHDK and CDR2 is SYGVNS in the germline V gene. The CDR3 sequence: CASSEGPRNYGYTF. The CDR3 DNA reads TGTGCCAGCAGTGAAGGACCTAGAAACTATGGCTACACCTTC.